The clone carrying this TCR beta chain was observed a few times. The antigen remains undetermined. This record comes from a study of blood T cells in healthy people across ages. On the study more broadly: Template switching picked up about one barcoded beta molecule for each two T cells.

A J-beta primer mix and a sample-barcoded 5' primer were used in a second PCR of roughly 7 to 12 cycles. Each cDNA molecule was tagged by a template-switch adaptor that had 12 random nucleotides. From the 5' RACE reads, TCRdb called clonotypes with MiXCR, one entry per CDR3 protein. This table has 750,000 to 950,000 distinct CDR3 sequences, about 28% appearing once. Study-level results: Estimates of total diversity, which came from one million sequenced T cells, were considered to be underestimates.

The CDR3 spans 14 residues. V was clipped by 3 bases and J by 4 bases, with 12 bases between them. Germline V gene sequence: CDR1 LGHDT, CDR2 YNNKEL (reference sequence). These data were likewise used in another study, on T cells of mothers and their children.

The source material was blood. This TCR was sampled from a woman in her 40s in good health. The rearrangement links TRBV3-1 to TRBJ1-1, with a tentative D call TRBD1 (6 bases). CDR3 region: CASSQGASGTEAFF. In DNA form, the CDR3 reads TGTGCCAGCAGCCAGGGGGCATCGGGCACTGAAGCTTTCTTT.